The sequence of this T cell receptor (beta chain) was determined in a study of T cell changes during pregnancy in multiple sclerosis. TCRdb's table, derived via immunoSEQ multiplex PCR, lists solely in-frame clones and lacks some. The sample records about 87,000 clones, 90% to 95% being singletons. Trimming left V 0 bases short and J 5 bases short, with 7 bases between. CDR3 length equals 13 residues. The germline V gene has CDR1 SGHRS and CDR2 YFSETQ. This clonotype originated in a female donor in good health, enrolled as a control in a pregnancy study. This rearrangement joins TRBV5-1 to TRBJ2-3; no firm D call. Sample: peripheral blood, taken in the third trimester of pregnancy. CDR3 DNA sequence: TGCGCCAGCAGCTTGGACGGTGGAGATACGCAGTATTTT. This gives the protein CASSLDGGDTQYF.